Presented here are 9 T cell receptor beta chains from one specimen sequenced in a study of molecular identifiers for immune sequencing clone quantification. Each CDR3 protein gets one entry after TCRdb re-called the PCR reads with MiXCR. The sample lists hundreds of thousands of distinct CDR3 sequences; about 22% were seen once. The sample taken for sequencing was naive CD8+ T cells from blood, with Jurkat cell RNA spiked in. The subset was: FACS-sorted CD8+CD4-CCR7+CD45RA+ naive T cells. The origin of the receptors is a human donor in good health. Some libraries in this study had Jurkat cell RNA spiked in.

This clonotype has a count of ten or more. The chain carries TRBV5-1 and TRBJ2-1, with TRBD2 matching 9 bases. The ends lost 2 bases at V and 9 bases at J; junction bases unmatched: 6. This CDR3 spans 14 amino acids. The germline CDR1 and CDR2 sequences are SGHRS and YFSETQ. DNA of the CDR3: TGCGCCAGCAGCTTTTCTAGCGGGACGGGTGAGCAGTTCTTC. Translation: CASSFSSGTGEQFF.

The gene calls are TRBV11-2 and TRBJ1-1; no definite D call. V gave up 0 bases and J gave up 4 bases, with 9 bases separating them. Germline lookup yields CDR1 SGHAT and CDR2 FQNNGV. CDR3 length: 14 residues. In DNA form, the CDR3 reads TGTGCCAGCAGCTTAGATGCCAGCCTCACTGAAGCTTTCTTT. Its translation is CASSLDASLTEAFF.

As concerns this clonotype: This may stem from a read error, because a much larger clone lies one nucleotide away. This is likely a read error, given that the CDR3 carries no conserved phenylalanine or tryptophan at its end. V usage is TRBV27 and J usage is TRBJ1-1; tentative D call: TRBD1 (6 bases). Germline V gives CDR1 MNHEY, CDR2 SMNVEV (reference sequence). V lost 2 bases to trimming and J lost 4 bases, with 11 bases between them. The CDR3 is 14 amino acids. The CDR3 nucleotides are TGTGCCAGCAGTTTAAACGAGGGGGTCACTGAAGCTTTCCTT. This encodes CASSLNEGVTEAFL.

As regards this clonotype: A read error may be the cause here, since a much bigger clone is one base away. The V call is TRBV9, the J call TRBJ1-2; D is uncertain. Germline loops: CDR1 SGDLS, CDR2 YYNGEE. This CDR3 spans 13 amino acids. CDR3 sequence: CAGSQPPTYGYTF. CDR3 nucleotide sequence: TGTGCCGGCAGCCAACCCCCCACGTATGGCTACACCTTC.

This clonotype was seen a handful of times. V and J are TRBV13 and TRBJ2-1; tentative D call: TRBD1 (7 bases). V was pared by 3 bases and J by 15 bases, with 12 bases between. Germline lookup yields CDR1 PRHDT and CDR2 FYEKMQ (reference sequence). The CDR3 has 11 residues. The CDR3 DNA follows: TGTGCCAGCAGCTTCAGCAGGGGGGTGTTCTTC. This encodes CASSFSRGVFF. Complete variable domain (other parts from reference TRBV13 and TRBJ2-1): AAGVIQSPRHLIKEKRETATLKCYPIPRHDTVYWYQQGPGQDPQFLISFYEKMQSDKGSIPDRFSAQQFSDYHSELNMSSLELGDSALYFCASSFSRGVFFGPGTRLTVL.

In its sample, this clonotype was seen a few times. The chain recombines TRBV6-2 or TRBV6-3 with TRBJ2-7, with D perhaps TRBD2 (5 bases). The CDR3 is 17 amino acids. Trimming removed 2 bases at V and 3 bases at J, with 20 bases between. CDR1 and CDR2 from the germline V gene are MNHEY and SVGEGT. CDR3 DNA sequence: TGTGCCAGCAGTTACCCGGAGGTAGACTCCTATTACTACGAGCAGTACTTC. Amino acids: CASSYPEVDSYYYEQYF.

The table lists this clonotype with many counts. The CDR3 spells CASSLYRDRDYEQYF. CDR3 sequence (DNA): TGTGCCAGCAGCTTGTACCGGGACAGGGACTACGAGCAGTACTTC. The gene calls are TRBV7-2 and TRBJ2-7; 9 bases align to TRBD1. Germline CDR1 reads SGHTA; CDR2 reads FQGNSA. V lost 3 bases to trimming and J lost 3 bases; unmatched junction nucleotides: 6. There are 15 residues in the CDR3. Full variable domain (remainder filled in from reference TRBV7-2 and TRBJ2-7): GAGVSQSPSNKVTEKGKDVELRCDPISGHTALYWYRQSLGQGLEFLIYFQGNSAPDKSGLPSDRFSAERTGGSVSTLTIQRTQQEDSAVYLCASSLYRDRDYEQYFGPGTRLTVT.

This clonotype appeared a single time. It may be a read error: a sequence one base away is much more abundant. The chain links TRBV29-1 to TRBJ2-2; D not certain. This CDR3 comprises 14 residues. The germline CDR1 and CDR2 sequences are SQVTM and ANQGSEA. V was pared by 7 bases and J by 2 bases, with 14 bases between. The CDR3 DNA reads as TGCAGCGCTGAGCGTGACTTAAACACCGGGGAGCTGTTTTTT. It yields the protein CSAERDLNTGELFF.

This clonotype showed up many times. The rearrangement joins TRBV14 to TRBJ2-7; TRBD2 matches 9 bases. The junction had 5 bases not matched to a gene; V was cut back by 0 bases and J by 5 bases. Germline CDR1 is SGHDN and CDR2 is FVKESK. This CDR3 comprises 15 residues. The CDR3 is CASSQELAGFDEQYF. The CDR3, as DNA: TGTGCCAGCAGCCAAGAGCTAGCGGGATTCGACGAGCAGTACTTC.